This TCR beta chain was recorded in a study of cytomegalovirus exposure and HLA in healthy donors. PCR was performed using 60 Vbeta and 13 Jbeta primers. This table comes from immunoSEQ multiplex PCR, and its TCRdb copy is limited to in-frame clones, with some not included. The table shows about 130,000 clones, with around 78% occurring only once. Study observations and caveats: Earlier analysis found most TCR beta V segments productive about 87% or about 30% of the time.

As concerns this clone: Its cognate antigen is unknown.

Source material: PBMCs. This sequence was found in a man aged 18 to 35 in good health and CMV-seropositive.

CDR3 DNA: TGTGCCATCAGTGAGTCAGGGGGCGAGGGGGAGACCCAGTACTTC. It is translated as CAISESGGEGETQYF. The chain links TRBV10-3 to TRBJ2-5, with 7 bases fitting TRBD1. V gave up 0 bases and J gave up 5 bases; unmatched junction bases: 6. This CDR3 has 15 amino acids. Germline CDR1 and CDR2: ENHRY and SYGVKD.